This T cell receptor (beta chain) was identified in a study of control samples from healthy donors and cancer patients. Germline V gene sequence: CDR1 SGHVS, CDR2 FQNEAQ. The ends lost 5 bases at V and 1 base at J; junction bases unmatched: 8. This CDR3 has 16 residues. Data came from immunoSEQ multiplex PCR; TCRdb stores just in-frame clones and leaves some out. The table shows 40,000 to 50,000 clones, with 93% occurring only once. Sequenced input: PBMCs. V is TRBV7-8 and J is TRBJ1-1, with TRBD1 matching 9 bases. This receptor was obtained from a woman aged 45-65 years with head and neck cancer. The CDR3 sequence: CASSNRDRAKNTEAFF. The DNA of the CDR3 is TGTGCCAGCAGCAATAGGGACAGGGCGAAGAACACTGAAGCTTTCTTT.